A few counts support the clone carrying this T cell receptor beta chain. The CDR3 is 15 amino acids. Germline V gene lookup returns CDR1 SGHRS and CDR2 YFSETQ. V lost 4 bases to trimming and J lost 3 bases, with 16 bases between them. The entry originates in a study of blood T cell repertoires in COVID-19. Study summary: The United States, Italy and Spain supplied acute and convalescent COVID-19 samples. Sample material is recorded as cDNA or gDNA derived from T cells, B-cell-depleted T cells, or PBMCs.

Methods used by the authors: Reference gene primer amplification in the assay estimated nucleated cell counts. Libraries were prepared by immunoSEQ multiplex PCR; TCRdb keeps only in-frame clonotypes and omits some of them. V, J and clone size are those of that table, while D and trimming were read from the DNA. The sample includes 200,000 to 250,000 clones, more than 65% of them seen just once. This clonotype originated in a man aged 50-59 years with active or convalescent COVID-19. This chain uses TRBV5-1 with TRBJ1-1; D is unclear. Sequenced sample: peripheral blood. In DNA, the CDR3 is TGCGCCAGCAGCCGGAAGAGGGTGGAGGACACTGAAGCTTTCTTT. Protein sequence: CASSRKRVEDTEAFF.